This entry lists 30 T cell receptor beta chains sequenced from one sample in a study of shared clonotypes between healthy human individuals. This table comes from immunoSEQ multiplex PCR, and its TCRdb copy is limited to in-frame clones, with some not included. In the table there are hundreds of thousands of clones, around 96% of which are singletons. The naive CD8 fraction comprised CD45RO-negative cells positively selected for CCR7 and excluded terminally differentiated effector memory CD45RA+ cells. Sequenced material: naive CD8+ T cells sorted from blood. These receptors originate from a woman younger than 45 in good health.

The chain has TRBV5-6 and TRBJ2-7, with TRBD2 matching over 11 bases. Per the germline V gene, CDR1 is SGHDT and CDR2 is YYEEEE. V lost 2 bases to trimming and J lost 4 bases; unmatched junction nucleotides: 8. This CDR3 has 16 amino acids. The CDR3 loop reads CASSLLAGEGPYEQYF. In DNA form, the CDR3 reads TGTGCCAGCAGCTTACTAGCGGGAGAGGGGCCTTACGAGCAGTACTTC.

Turning to this clone: The limits of the CDR3 on the DNA are not certain, so only TCRdb's listed CDR3 is given. The genes are TRBV9 and TRBJ1-2. From its first to its last residue, the CDR3 has 16 amino acids. Germline V gene data show CDR1 as SGDLS and CDR2 as YYNGEE. The CDR3 here is CASSVSKFGAGSGYTF.

This clone appeared a single time. The V and J genes are TRBV5-4 and TRBJ2-7, with D perhaps TRBD1 (6 bases). Germline assignment: CDR1 SGHNT and CDR2 YYREEE (reference sequence). Trimming removed 3 bases at V and 2 bases at J, with 21 bases between. This CDR3 has 17 residues. CDR3 amino acids: CASSSTPWGPGTYEQYF. DNA for the CDR3: TGTGCCAGCAGCTCCACCCCCTGGGGGCCGGGGACCTACGAGCAGTACTTC.

This chain connects TRBV27 to TRBJ1-1; D unresolved. This CDR3 has 14 residues. Germline CDR1 reads MNHEY; CDR2 reads SMNVEV (reference sequence). V lost 2 bases, J lost 6 bases, and 13 bases lay in between. This CDR3 is CASSLVLGYAEAFF. The DNA of the CDR3 is TGTGCCAGCAGTTTAGTGTTGGGGTACGCTGAAGCTTTCTTT.

This chain uses TRBV5-6 with TRBJ2-7; TRBD1 matches 8 bases. Germline V lookup: CDR1 SGHDT, CDR2 YYEEEE. V shed 4 bases and J 0 bases; nucleotides not matched to a gene: 6. CDR3 size: 15 residues. CDR3 region: CASSHPGTGSYEQYF. The CDR3 nucleotides read TGTGCCAGCAGCCACCCCGGGACAGGCTCCTACGAGCAGTACTTC. Supplemented by reference TRBV5-6 and TRBJ2-7, the full variable domain reads DAGVTQSPTHLIKTRGQQVTLRCSPKSGHDTVSWYQQALGQGPQFIFQYYEEEERQRGNFPDRFSGHQFPNYSSELNVNALLLGDSALYLCASSHPGTGSYEQYFGPGTRLTVT.

On this clone itself: Its ends do not fully match the called genes, so a read error is possible. The V call is TRBV19, the J call TRBJ2-1; D remains unclear. The CDR3 contains 11 residues. Germline values: CDR1 LNHDA, CDR2 SQIVND (reference sequence). DNA of the CDR3: TGTGCCAGTAGGATAGTCAATGAGCAGTTCTTC. This sequence encodes CASRIVNEQFF.

The chain carries TRBV10-3 and TRBJ2-7; TRBD1 matches 8 bases. Looked up from germline, CDR1 is ENHRY and CDR2 is SYGVKD. The CDR3 extends over 15 amino acids. The V gene end was trimmed by 5 bases and the J gene end by 0 bases; junction bases not matched to a gene: 6. CDR3 in DNA: TGTGCCATCAGTAGAGGACAGGGAATCTCCTACGAGCAGTACTTC. This codes for CAISRGQGISYEQYF.

This chain joins TRBV6-5 and TRBJ2-7, with 9 bases that match TRBD1. V shed 4 bases and J 2 bases; nucleotides not matched to a gene: 3. Germline loops: CDR1 MNHEY, CDR2 SVGAGI. CDR3 length equals 14 residues. CDR3 bases: TGTGCCAGCAGTTTGGGACAGGGTCCCTACGAGCAGTACTTC. Protein: CASSLGQGPYEQYF.

This chain joins TRBV19 and TRBJ2-5; TRBD2 is a possible D gene (5 bases). V lost 5 bases, J lost 3 bases, and 10 bases lay in between. The CDR3 length is 13 residues. Looked up from germline, CDR1 is LNHDA and CDR2 is SQIVND (reference sequence). CDR3 coding DNA: TGTGCCAGTAGTTCGGACGGGGAAGAGACCCAGTACTTC. Protein sequence: CASSSDGEETQYF.

The rearrangement links TRBV7-9 to TRBJ1-2, with D possibly being TRBD1 (5 bases). Trimming cost V 5 bases and J 0 bases, with 13 bases left between them. CDR1 SEHNR and CDR2 FQNEAQ come from the germline V gene (reference sequence). The CDR3 loop spans 15 amino acids. DNA for the CDR3: TGTGCCAGCAGCCTTACAGACAGTCCTAACTATGGCTACACCTTC. Protein sequence: CASSLTDSPNYGYTF.

V and J are TRBV5-1 and TRBJ2-5; D is perhaps TRBD1 or TRBD2 (5 bases each). The J call is uncertain, as TRBJ2-7 better fits the DNA end. Germline-derived CDR1 and CDR2 are SGHRS and YFSETQ. The CDR3 covers 13 residues. The chain's CDR3 is CASSFGASYEQYF. The CDR3 nucleotides are TGCGCCAGCAGCTTCGGGGCATCCTACGAGCAGTACTTC.

Concerning this clone: The same CDR3 also results from other DNA sequences found in this sample. The genes are TRBV27 and TRBJ2-7, with no clear D. V was trimmed by 2 bases and J by 1 base, leaving 6 bases between them. The CDR3 extends over 13 amino acids. Germline loops: CDR1 MNHEY, CDR2 SMNVEV (reference sequence). The CDR3 sequence is CASSLGQSYEQYF. Here the CDR3 DNA reads TGTGCCAGCAGTTTAGGCCAGTCCTACGAGCAGTACTTC.

V is TRBV5-4 and J is TRBJ2-7; TRBD2 matches 8 bases. V dropped 0 bases and J dropped 2; count of bases not matched to a gene: 4. The CDR3 length is 15 residues. The germline V gene has CDR1 SGHNT and CDR2 YYREEE (reference sequence). The CDR3 bases are TGTGCCAGCAGCTTGGCCGAGACTAGCGCCTACGAGCAGTACTTC. This translates into CASSLAETSAYEQYF.

V and J are TRBV27 and TRBJ2-2; 12 nucleotides match TRBD2. The CDR3 covers 13 residues. In germline, CDR1 is MNHEY, CDR2 SMNVEV (reference sequence). V trimming: 7 bases; J trimming: 6 bases; junction bases outside the gene matches: 0. The CDR3 region is CASTSGGAGELFF. The CDR3 DNA follows: TGTGCCAGCACTAGCGGGGGGGCCGGGGAGCTGTTTTTT.

V gene TRBV27 combines with J gene TRBJ1-6; D is undetermined. Looked up from germline, CDR1 is MNHEY and CDR2 is SMNVEV (reference sequence). The germline V and J ends were trimmed by 2 bases and 7 bases, with 9 bases remaining between them. This CDR3 has 14 amino acids. The CDR3 nucleotides read TGTGCCAGCAGTTTAAGACTGACCAATTCACCCCTCCACTTT. Amino acids: CASSLRLTNSPLHF.

The chain is built from TRBV5-1 and TRBJ1-1; 9 bases agree with TRBD1. Germline V lookup: CDR1 SGHRS, CDR2 YFSETQ. V dropped 5 bases and J dropped 5; count of bases not matched to a gene: 10. CDR3 length: 15 amino acids. The CDR3 region is CASRSGQGSRTEAFF. The CDR3 nucleotides are TGCGCCAGCAGATCGGGACAGGGTTCTCGGACTGAAGCTTTCTTT.

The rearrangement joins TRBV18 to TRBJ1-2, with 7 bases that match TRBD1. The ends lost 6 bases at V and 7 bases at J; junction bases unmatched: 14. From germline, CDR1 is KGHSH and CDR2 LQKENI. CDR3 length: 15 amino acids. The CDR3 sequence is CASSGPTGEDRGYTF. CDR3 nucleotides: TGTGCCAGCTCTGGCCCCACAGGGGAGGATCGTGGCTACACCTTC. Supplemented by reference TRBV18 and TRBJ1-2, the full variable domain reads NAGVMQNPRHLVRRRGQEARLRCSPMKGHSHVYWYRQLPEEGLKFMVYLQKENIIDESGMPKERFSAEFPKEGPSILRIQQVVRGDSAAYFCASSGPTGEDRGYTFGSGTRLTVV.

This clone was observed a single time. The chain couples TRBV10-3 to TRBJ1-5, with 9 bases fitting TRBD1. The trim removed 4 bases at V and 1 base at J, leaving 11 bases unmatched. This CDR3 has 18 residues. Germline V lookup: CDR1 ENHRY, CDR2 SYGVKD. The CDR3 protein is CAISASFRDRESNQPQHF. The DNA for the CDR3 is TGTGCCATCAGTGCCTCGTTCCGGGACAGGGAGAGCAATCAGCCCCAGCATTTT.

CDR3 loop: CASSYRDYNNEQFF. The CDR3 DNA reads as TGTGCCAGCAGTTATCGGGACTACAACAATGAGCAGTTCTTC. The chain has TRBV27 and TRBJ2-1; 7 nucleotides match TRBD2. In germline, CDR1 is MNHEY, CDR2 SMNVEV (reference sequence). This CDR3 has 14 residues. The V and J ends lost 4 bases and 5 bases, in that order; junction bases with no gene match: 5.

This rearrangement joins TRBV9 to TRBJ2-6, with a weak D call TRBD2 (6 bases). The CDR3 is made up of 14 amino acids. V was pared by 8 bases and J by 4 bases, with 13 bases between. Per the germline V gene, CDR1 is SGDLS and CDR2 is YYNGEE. The CDR3 DNA reads as TGTGCCAGTAGTGGAGGGTCAGGGGCCAACGTCCTGACTTTC. As protein: CASSGGSGANVLTF.

The rearrangement joins TRBV27 to TRBJ2-7; 7 nucleotides match TRBD1. The germline V gene has CDR1 MNHEY and CDR2 SMNVEV (reference sequence). The CDR3 contains 14 residues. V shed 5 bases and J 1 base; nucleotides not matched to a gene: 5. The CDR3 nucleotides read TGTGCCAGCAGTCACATGGGACAGTCCTACGAGCAGTACTTC. Protein product: CASSHMGQSYEQYF.

This chain links TRBV30 with TRBJ1-1; 7 bases match TRBD1. CDR3 size: 13 residues. V shed 5 bases, J shed 6 bases, and the junction held 9 bases outside the gene matches. Germline V gene data show CDR1 as GTSNPN and CDR2 as SVGIG (reference sequence). The CDR3 DNA reads TGTGCCTGGGGGGGGGACAGCCGGGCTGAAGCTTTCTTT. It translates to CAWGGDSRAEAFF.

The J gene is TRBJ2-3, the V gene TRBV11-2, with TRBD1 as a possible D gene (6 bases). CDR3 length equals 15 residues. Trimming stripped 3 bases from V and 1 base from J, with 11 bases between. Per germline, CDR1 SGHAT and CDR2 FQNNGV. CDR3 in DNA: TGTGCCAGCAGCTTTTGGGGGCCCGGCACAGATACGCAGTATTTT. Its protein is CASSFWGPGTDTQYF.

The chain uses TRBV2 and TRBJ2-1; D might be TRBD1 (7 bases). The length of the CDR3 is 15 residues. The ends were cut back, 4 bases at V and 10 bases at J, with 20 bases in the middle. CDR1 is SNHLY and CDR2 is FYNNEI in the germline V gene. This CDR3 is CASSGTDREVVEQFF. CDR3 nucleotide sequence: TGTGCCAGCAGTGGGACAGACAGGGAGGTGGTAGAGCAGTTCTTC.

This clone was observed a single time. In DNA form, the CDR3 reads TGTGCCAGCAGTTTAAATTTAGGGATAGAAACCGAGCAGTACTTC. This sequence encodes CASSLNLGIETEQYF. The genes are TRBV28 and TRBJ2-7, with D unresolved. Between the trimmed V and J ends, which lost 2 bases and 6 bases, there was a span of 17 bases. There are 15 residues in the CDR3. From germline, CDR1 is MDHEN and CDR2 SYDVKM.

The chain carries TRBV2 and TRBJ2-3, with 10 bases identical to TRBD1. CDR3 length: 15 amino acids. Germline V gene sequence: CDR1 SNHLY, CDR2 FYNNEI. The J segment lost 3 bases and the V segment lost 5 bases, leaving 5 bases of the junction unmatched. CDR3 sequence (DNA): TGTGCCAGCAGTCCCCGGACAGGGGGGACAGATACGCAGTATTTT. Encoded protein: CASSPRTGGTDTQYF.

This clone was observed a single time. The CDR3 DNA reads TGTGCCAGCAGCTTAGAGCGGGTTAATGAAAAACTGTTTTTT. Amino acid sequence: CASSLERVNEKLFF. V usage is TRBV7-6 and J usage is TRBJ1-4, with D uncertain. Deletions cut 1 base from V and 4 bases from J, with 7 bases between. CDR3 size: 14 residues. Germline CDR1 is SGHVS and CDR2 is FNYEAQ.

The rearrangement uses TRBV28 and TRBJ2-7; D perhaps matches TRBD1 (6 bases). Per germline, CDR1 MDHEN and CDR2 SYDVKM. The CDR3 spans 14 residues. The V gene lost 10 bases and the J gene lost 6 bases, with 22 bases spanning the gap. The CDR3 loop is CATTETGGFGEQYF. For the CDR3, the DNA is TGTGCCACTACGGAGACAGGTGGTTTTGGCGAGCAGTACTTC.

This clone showed up just a few times. The chain has TRBV10-1 and TRBJ2-7; 10 nucleotides align to TRBD2. CDR1 and CDR2 from the germline V gene are WNHNN and SYGVQD (reference sequence). V dropped 9 bases and J dropped 6; count of bases not matched to a gene: 5. The CDR3 spans 12 residues. The CDR3 spells CASGLAAGEQYF. The CDR3 region has the DNA TGCGCCAGTGGACTAGCGGCGGGCGAGCAGTACTTC.

This sequence joins TRBV7-8 and TRBJ2-3; either TRBD1 or TRBD2 may supply D (5 bases each). Trimming removed 4 bases at V and 4 bases at J, with 12 bases between. This CDR3 has 14 amino acids. The germline V gene has CDR1 SGHVS and CDR2 FQNEAQ. The CDR3 is CASSYLGVADTQYF. DNA for the CDR3: TGTGCCAGCAGCTATCTGGGGGTAGCAGATACGCAGTATTTT.